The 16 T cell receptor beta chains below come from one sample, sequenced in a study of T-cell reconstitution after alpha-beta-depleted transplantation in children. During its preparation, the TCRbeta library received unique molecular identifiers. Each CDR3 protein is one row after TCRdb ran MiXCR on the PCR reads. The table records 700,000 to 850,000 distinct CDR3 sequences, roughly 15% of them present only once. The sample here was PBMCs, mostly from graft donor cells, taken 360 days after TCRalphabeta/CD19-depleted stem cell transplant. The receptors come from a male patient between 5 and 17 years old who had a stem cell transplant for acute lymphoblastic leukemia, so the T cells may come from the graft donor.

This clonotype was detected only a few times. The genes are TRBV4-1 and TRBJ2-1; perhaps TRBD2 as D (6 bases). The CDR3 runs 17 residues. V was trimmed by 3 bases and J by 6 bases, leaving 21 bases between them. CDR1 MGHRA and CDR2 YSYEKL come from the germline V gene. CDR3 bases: TGCGCCAGCAGCCACCCCACCGGGACTCCGATCCTCAATGAGCAGTTCTTC. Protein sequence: CASSHPTGTPILNEQFF.

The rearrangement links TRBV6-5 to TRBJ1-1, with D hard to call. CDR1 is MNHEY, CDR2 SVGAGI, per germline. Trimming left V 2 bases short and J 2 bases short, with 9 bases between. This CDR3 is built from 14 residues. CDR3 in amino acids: CASSYARKNTEAFF. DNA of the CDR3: TGTGCCAGCAGTTACGCCAGGAAAAACACTGAAGCTTTCTTT.

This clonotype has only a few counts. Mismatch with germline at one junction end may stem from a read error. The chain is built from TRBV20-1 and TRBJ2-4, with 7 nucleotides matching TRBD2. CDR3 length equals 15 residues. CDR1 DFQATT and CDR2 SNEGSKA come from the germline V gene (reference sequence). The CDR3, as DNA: TGCAGTGTTCGAGCGGGACCGATCTTTAAAAACATTCAGCACTTC. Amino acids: CSVRAGPIFKNIQHF.

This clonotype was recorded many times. The CDR3 region has the DNA TGTGCCAGCAGTTACGCTTGGAGTTCCTACAATGAGCAGTTCTTC. Translated, it gives CASSYAWSSYNEQFF. The V call is TRBV6-5, the J call TRBJ2-1; D gene unclear. CDR3 size: 15 residues. The V gene lost 2 bases and the J gene lost 1 base, with 9 bases spanning the gap. Germline V CDR1 and CDR2: MNHEY, SVGAGI.

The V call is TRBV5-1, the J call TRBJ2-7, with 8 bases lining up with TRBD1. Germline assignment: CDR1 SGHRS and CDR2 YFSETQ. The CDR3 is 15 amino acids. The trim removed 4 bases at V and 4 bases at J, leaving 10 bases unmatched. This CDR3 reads CASSDGQGARYEQYF. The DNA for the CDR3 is TGCGCCAGCAGCGACGGACAGGGTGCAAGGTACGAGCAGTACTTC.

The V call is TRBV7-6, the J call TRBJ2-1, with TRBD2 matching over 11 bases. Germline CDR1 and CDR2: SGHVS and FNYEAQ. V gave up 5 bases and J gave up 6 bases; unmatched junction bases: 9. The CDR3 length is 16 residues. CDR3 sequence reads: CASSHSGRVVPNEQFF. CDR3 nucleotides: TGTGCCAGCAGCCATAGCGGGAGGGTCGTTCCCAATGAGCAGTTCTTC.

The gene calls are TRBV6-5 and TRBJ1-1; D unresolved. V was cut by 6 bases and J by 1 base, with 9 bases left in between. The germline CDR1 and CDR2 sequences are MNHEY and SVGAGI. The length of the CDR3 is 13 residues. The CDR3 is CASRRTKNTEAFF. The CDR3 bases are TGTGCCAGCAGGCGCACGAAGAACACTGAAGCTTTCTTT.

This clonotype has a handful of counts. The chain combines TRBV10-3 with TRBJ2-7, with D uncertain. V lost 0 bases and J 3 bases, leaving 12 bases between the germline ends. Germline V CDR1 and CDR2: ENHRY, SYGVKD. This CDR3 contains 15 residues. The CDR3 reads CAISESGSSLYEQYF. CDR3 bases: TGTGCCATCAGTGAGTCGGGAAGTTCCCTCTACGAGCAGTACTTC.

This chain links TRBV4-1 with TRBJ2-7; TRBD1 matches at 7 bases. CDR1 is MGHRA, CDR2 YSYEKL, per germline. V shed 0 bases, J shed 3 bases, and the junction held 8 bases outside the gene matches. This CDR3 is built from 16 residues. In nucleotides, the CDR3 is TGCGCCAGCAGCCAAGACGGGACAGAACTTTACTACGAGCAGTACTTC. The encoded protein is CASSQDGTELYYEQYF.

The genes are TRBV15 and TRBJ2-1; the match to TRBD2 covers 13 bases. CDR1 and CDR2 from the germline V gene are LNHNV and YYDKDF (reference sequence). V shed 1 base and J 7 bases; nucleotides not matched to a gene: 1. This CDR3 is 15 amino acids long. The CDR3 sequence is CATSRGGLAGNEQFF. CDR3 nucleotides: TGTGCCACCAGCAGAGGGGGACTAGCGGGGAATGAGCAGTTCTTC.

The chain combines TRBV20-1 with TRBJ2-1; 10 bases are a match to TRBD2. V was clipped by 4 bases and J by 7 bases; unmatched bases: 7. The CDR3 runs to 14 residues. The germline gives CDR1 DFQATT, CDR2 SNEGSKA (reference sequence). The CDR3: CSANSGRALNEQFF. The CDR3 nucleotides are TGCAGTGCTAACAGCGGGAGGGCCCTTAATGAGCAGTTCTTC.

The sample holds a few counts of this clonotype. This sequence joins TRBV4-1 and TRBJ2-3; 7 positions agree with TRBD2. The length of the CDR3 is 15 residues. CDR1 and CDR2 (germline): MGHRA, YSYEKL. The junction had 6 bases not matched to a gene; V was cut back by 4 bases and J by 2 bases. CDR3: CASSPLAEFTDTQYF. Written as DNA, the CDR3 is TGCGCCAGCAGCCCCCTAGCGGAGTTCACAGATACGCAGTATTTT.

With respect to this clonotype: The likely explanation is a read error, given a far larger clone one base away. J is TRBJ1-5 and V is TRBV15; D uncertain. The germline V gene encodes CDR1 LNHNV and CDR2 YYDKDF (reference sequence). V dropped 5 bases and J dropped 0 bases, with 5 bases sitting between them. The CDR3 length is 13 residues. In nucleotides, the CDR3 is TGTGCCACCAGCTTAGTTAGCAATCAGCCCCAGCATTTT. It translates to CATSLVSNQPQHF. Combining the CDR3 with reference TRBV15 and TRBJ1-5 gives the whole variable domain DAMVIQNPRYQVTQFGKPVTLSCSQTLNHNVMYWYQQKSSQAPKLLFHYYDKDFNNEADTPDNFQSRRPNTSFCFLDIRSPGLGDTAMYLCATSLVSNQPQHFGDGTRLSIL.

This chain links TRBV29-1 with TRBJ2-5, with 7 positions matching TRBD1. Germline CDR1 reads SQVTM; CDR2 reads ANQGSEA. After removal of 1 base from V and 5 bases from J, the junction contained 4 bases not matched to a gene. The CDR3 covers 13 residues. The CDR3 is CSVEVGRGETQYF. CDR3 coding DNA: TGCAGCGTTGAAGTTGGCAGGGGGGAGACCCAGTACTTC.

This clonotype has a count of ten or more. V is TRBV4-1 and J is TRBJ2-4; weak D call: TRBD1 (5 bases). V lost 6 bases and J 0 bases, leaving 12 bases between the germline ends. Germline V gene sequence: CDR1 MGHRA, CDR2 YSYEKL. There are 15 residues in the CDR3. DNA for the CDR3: TGCGCCAGCAGTTACCCAGGGATAGCCAAAAACATTCAGTACTTC. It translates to CASSYPGIAKNIQYF.

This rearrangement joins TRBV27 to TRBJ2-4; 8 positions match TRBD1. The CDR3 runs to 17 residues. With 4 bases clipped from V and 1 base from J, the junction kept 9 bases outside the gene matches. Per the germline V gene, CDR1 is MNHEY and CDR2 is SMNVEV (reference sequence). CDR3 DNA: TGTGCCAGCAGTTCCCGACAGGGGATGGGGGCCAAAAACATTCAGTACTTC. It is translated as CASSSRQGMGAKNIQYF.